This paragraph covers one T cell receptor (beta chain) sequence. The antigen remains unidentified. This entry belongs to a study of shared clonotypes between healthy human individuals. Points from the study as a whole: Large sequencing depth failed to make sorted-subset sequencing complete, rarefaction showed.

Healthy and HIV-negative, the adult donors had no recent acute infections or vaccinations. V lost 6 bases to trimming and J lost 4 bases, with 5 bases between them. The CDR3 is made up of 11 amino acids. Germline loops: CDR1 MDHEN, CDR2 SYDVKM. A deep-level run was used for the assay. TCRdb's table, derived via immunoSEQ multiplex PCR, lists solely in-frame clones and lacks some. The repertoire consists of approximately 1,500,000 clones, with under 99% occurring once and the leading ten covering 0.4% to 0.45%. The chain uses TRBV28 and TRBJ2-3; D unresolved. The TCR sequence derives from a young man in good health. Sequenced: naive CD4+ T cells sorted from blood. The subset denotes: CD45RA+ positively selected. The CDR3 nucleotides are TGTGCCAGCAGATTACCAGATACGCAGTATTTT. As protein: CASRLPDTQYF.